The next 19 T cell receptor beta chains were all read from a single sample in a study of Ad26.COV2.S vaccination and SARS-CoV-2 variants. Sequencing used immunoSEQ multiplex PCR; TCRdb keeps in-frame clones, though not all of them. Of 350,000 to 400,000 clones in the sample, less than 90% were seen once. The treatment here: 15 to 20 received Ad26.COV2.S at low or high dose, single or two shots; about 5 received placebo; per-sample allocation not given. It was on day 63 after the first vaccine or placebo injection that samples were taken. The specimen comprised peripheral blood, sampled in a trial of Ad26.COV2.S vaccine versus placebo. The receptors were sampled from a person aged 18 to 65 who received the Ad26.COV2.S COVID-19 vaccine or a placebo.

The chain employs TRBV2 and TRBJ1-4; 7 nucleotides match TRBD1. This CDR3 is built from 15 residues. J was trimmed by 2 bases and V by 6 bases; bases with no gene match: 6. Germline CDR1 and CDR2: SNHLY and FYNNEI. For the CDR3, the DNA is TGTGCCAGCAGGAGACAGGGTTCCACTAATGAAAAACTGTTTTTT. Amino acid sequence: CASRRQGSTNEKLFF.

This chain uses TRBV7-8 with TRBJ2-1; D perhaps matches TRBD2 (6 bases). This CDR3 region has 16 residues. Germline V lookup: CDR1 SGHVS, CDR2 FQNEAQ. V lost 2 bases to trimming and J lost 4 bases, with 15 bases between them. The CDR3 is CASSLRGRDLYNEQFF. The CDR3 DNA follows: TGTGCCAGCAGCTTAAGGGGCAGGGACTTATACAATGAGCAGTTCTTC.

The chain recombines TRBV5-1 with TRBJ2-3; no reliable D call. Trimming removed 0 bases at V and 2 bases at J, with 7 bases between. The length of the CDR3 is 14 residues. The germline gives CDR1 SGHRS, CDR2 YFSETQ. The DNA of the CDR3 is TGCGCCAGCAGCTTGGGGCAGTACACAGATACGCAGTATTTT. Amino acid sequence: CASSLGQYTDTQYF.

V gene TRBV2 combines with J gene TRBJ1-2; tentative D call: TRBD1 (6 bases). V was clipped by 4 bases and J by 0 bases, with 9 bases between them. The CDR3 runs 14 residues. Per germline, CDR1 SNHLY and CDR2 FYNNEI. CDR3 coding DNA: TGTGCCAGCAGTGTATACAGGGCTAACTATGGCTACACCTTC. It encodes CASSVYRANYGYTF.

The CDR3 region has the DNA TGTGCCAGCAGTGAATGGGGGGGGATGGAGACCCAGTACTTC. It is translated as CASSEWGGMETQYF. This chain links TRBV2 with TRBJ2-5, with 7 bases matching TRBD2. Germline CDR1 and CDR2: SNHLY and FYNNEI. The V segment lost 2 bases and the J segment 5 bases; nucleotides outside the gene matches: 5. CDR3 length equals 14 residues. The complete variable domain, with remaining parts taken from reference TRBV2 and TRBJ2-5, reads EPEVTQTPSHQVTQMGQEVILRCVPISNHLYFYWYRQILGQKVEFLVSFYNNEISEKSEIFDDQFSVERPDGSNFTLKIRSTKLEDSAMYFCASSEWGGMETQYFGPGTRLLVL.

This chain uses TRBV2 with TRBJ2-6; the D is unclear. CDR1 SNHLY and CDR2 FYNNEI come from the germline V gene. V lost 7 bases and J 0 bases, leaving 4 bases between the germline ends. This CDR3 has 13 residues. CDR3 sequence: CASTFSGANVLTF. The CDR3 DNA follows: TGTGCCAGCACTTTCTCTGGGGCCAACGTCCTGACTTTC.

The CDR3 here is CASSGKGSGANVLTF. As DNA, the CDR3 is TGTGCCAGCAGCGGGAAAGGCTCTGGGGCCAACGTCCTGACTTTC. The rearrangement links TRBV6-6 to TRBJ2-6; weak D call: TRBD2 (5 bases). Trimming removed 6 bases from V and 0 bases from J, with 9 bases in between. The CDR3 has 15 residues. Germline CDR1 and CDR2: MNHNY and SVGAGI (reference sequence).

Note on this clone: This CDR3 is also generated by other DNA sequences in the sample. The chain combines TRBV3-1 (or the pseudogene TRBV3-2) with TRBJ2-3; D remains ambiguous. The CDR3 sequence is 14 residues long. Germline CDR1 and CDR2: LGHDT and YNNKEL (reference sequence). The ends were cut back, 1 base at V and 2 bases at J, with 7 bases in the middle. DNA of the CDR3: TGTGCCAGCAGCCAAGGGCAGGACACAGATACGCAGTATTTT. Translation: CASSQGQDTDTQYF.

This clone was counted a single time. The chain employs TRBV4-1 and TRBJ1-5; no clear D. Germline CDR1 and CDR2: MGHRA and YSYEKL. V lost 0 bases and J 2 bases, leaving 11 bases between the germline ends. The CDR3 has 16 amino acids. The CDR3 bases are TGCGCCAGCAGCCAAGATACTTGGGGTGGCAATCAGCCCCAGCATTTT. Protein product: CASSQDTWGGNQPQHF.

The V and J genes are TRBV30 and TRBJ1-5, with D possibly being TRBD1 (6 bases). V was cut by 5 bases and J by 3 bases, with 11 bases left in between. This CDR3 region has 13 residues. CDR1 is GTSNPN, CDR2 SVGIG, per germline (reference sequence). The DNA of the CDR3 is TGTGCCTGGGGGGGCAGGGCCAATCAGCCCCAGCATTTT. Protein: CAWGGRANQPQHF.

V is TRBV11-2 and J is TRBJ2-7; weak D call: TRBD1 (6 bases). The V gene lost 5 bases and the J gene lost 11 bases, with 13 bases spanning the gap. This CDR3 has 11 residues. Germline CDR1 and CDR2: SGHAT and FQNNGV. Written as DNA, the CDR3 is TGTGCCAGCAGCGCAACAGGGTGGAAGTACTTC. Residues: CASSATGWKYF.

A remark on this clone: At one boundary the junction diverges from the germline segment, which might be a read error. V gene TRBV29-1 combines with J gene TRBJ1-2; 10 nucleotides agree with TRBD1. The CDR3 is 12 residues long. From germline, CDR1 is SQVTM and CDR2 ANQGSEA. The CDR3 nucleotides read TGCAGCATTGACAGGGGGCAACGAGGCTACACCTTC. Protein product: CSIDRGQRGYTF.

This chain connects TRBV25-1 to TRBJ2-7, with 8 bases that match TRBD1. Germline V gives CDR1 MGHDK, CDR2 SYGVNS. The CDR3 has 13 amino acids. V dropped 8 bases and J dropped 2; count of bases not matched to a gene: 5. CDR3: CASQTGGTYEQYF. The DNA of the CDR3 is TGTGCCAGCCAAACAGGGGGAACCTACGAGCAGTACTTC.

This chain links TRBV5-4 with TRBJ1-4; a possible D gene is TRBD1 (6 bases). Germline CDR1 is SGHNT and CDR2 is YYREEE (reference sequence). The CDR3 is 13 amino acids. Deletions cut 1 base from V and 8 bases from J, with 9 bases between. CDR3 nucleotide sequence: TGTGCCAGCAGCTTGCACAGGGACGAAAAACTGTTTTTT. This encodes CASSLHRDEKLFF.

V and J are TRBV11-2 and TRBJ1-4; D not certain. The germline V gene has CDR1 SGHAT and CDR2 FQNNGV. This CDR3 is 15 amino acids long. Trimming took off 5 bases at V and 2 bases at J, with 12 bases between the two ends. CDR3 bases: TGTGCCAGCAGCGCCGGTACAGCGACTAATGAAAAACTGTTTTTT. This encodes CASSAGTATNEKLFF.

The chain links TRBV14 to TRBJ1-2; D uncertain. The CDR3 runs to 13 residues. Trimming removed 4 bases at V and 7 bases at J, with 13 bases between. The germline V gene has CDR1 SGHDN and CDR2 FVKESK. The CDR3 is CASSPQIAGGYTF. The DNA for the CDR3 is TGTGCCAGCAGCCCTCAGATAGCAGGTGGCTACACCTTC.

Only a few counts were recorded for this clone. The chain's CDR3 is CASSLGQGVTNTEAFF. The CDR3 DNA sequence: TGTGCCAGCAGCTTAGGGCAGGGGGTTACGAACACTGAAGCTTTCTTT. The chain recombines TRBV13 with TRBJ1-1; 7 bases agree with TRBD1. The CDR3 is made up of 16 amino acids. Losses at the gene ends were 0 bases for V and 1 base for J; bases not matched to a gene: 5. The germline CDR1 and CDR2 sequences are PRHDT and FYEKMQ (reference sequence).

The CDR3 sequence is CASRKALNTEAFF. The CDR3 DNA reads TGTGCCAGCAGGAAAGCGTTGAACACTGAAGCTTTCTTT. The chain uses TRBV6-5 and TRBJ1-1, with no clear D. This CDR3 is 13 amino acids long. Germline loops: CDR1 MNHEY, CDR2 SVGAGI. Between the trimmed V and J ends, which lost 6 bases and 0 bases, there was a span of 8 bases.

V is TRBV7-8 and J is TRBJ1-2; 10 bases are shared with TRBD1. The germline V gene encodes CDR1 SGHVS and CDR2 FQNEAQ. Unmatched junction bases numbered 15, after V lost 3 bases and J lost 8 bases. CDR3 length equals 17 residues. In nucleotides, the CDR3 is TGTGCCAGCAGCTTGATGAACCAGGGACAGGGGCAGGCAGGCTACACCTTC. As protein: CASSLMNQGQGQAGYTF.